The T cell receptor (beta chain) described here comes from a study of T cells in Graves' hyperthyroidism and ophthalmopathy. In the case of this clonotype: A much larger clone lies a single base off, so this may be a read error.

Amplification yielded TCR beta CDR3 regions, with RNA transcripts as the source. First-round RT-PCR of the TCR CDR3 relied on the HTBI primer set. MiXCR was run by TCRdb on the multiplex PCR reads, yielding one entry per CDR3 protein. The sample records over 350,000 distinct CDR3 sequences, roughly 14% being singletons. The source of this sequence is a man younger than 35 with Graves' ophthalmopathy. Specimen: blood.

This CDR3 reads CASSSPSGSGIHLGEQFF. CDR3 nucleotides: TGTGCCAGCAGCTCCCCCTCGGGGAGCGGGATTCACTTAGGTGAGCAGTTCTTC. This sequence joins TRBV7-8 and TRBJ2-1; the match to TRBD2 covers 7 bases. CDR3 length: 18 amino acids. The ends lost 4 bases at V and 9 bases at J; junction bases unmatched: 21. The germline CDR1 and CDR2 sequences are SGHVS and FQNEAQ.